The sequence of this TCR beta chain was determined in a study of T cells in Graves' hyperthyroidism and ophthalmopathy. Overall study results and limits: The model's output predicted ophthalmopathy at a median of about 6.5 months prior to onset. Most thyroid clonotypes that were expanded above 0.001 also turned up in blood.

V was cut by 4 bases and J by 9 bases, with 14 bases left in between. The CDR3 consists of 13 residues. Per germline, CDR1 SGHKS and CDR2 YYEKEE (reference sequence). This clonotype has a count of ten or more. The antigen is unknown. Fresh peripheral blood, 10 ml, yielded the PBMCs. What was amplified from RNA transcripts were TCR beta CDR3 regions. In the first-round RT-PCR of the TCR CDR3, the HTBI primer set was used. TCRdb reprocessed the multiplex PCR reads via MiXCR and lists one record per CDR3 protein. The data contain 750,000 to 950,000 distinct CDR3 sequences, over 35% of them singletons. The TCR was taken from a man aged 18 to 29 with Graves' hyperthyroidism. Sequenced sample: blood. V gene TRBV5-5 combines with J gene TRBJ1-5, with a tentative D call TRBD1 (6 bases). Here the CDR3 reads CASSGGLGGPQHF. As DNA, the CDR3 is TGTGCCAGCAGCGGGGGGCTCGGGGGGCCCCAGCATTTT.